The present T cell receptor beta chain was sequenced within a study of PD-1 blockade in classical Hodgkin lymphoma. Study-level findings and limits: A significant rise in TCR diversity was seen by C4D1 for CD4+ cells but not for CD8+ cells. Diminished baseline TCR diversity has been reported in newly diagnosed patients relative to healthy donors.

CDR1 is DFQATT, CDR2 SNEGSKA, per germline (reference sequence). Between the trimmed V and J ends, which lost 4 bases and 3 bases, there was a span of 6 bases. This CDR3 has 11 amino acids. In regard to this clone: The antigen is undetermined.

Every one of the patients relapsed after autologous stem cell transplantation (brentuximab vedotin exposure was variable). Produced via immunoSEQ multiplex PCR; TCRdb's table is partial and in-frame only. The data show some 50,000 clones, with roughly 73% seen just once and roughly 9.6% held by the top ten. The sequence was collected from a human donor with classical Hodgkin lymphoma. This specimen consisted of peripheral blood mononuclear cells (PBMCs), obtained at baseline. This chain links TRBV20-1 with TRBJ1-2; D not certain. The CDR3 region has the DNA TGCAGTGCTACGACCGACTATGGCTACACCTTC. It is translated as CSATTDYGYTF.